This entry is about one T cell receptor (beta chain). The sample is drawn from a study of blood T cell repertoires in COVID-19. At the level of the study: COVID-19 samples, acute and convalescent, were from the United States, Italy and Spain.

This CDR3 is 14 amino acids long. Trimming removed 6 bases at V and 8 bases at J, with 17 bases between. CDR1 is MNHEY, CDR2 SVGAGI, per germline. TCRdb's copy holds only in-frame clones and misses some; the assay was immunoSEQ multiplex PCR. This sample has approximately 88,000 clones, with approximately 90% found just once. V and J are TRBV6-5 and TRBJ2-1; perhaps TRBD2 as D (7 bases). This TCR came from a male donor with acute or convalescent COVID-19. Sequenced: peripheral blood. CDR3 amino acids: CASRVTGGGDEQFF. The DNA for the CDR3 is TGTGCCAGCAGAGTTACCGGAGGGGGGGATGAGCAGTTCTTC.